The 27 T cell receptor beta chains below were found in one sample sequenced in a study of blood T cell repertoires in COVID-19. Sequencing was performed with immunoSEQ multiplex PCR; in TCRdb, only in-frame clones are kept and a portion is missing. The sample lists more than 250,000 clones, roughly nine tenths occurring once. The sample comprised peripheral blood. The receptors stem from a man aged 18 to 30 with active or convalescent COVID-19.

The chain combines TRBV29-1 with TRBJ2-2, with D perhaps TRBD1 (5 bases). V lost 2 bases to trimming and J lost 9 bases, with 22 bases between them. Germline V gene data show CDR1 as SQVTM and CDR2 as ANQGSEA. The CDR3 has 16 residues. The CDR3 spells CSVEPRYKQVNRELFF. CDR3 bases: TGCAGCGTTGAACCGCGCTACAAACAGGTAAACAGGGAGCTGTTTTTT.

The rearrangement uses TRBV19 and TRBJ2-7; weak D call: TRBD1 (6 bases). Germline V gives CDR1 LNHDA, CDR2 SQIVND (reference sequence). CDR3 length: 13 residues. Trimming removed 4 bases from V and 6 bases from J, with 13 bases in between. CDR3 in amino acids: CASSRGHTGEQYF. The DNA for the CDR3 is TGTGCCAGTAGTAGGGGACATACTGGCGAGCAGTACTTC.

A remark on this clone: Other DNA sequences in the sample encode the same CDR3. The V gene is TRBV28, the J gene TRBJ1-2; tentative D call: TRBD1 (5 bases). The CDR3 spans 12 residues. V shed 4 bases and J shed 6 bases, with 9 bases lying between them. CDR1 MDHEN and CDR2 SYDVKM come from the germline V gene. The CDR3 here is CASSSQGDGYTF. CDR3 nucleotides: TGTGCCAGCAGTTCCCAGGGCGATGGCTACACCTTC.

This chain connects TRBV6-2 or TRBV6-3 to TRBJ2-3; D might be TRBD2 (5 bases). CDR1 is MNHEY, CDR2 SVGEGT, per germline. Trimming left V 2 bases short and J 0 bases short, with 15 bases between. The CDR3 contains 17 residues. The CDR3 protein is CASSYGGERRSTDTQYF. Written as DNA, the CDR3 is TGTGCCAGCAGTTACGGTGGTGAGCGGCGAAGCACAGATACGCAGTATTTT.

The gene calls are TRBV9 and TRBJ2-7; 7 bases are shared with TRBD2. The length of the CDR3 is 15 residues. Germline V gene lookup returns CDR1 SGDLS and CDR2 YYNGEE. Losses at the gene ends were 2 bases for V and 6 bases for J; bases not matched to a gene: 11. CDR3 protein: CASSVASGLGSEQYF. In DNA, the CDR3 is TGTGCCAGCAGCGTCGCTAGCGGTCTAGGGAGCGAGCAGTACTTC.

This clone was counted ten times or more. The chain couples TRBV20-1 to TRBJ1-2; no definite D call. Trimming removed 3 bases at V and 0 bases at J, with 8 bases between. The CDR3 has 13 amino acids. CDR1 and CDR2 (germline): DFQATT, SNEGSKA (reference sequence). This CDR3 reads CSASLQANYGYTF. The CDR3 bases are TGCAGTGCTAGTCTGCAGGCTAACTATGGCTACACCTTC.

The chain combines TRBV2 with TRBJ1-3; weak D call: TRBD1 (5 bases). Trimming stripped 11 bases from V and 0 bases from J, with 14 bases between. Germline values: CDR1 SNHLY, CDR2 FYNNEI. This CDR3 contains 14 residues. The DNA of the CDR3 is TGTGCCGGAATAAGGGGAGGCTCTGGAAACACCATATATTTT. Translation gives CAGIRGGSGNTIYF. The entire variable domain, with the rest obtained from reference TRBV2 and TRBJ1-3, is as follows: EPEVTQTPSHQVTQMGQEVILRCVPISNHLYFYWYRQILGQKVEFLVSFYNNEISEKSEIFDDQFSVERPDGSNFTLKIRSTKLEDSAMYFCAGIRGGSGNTIYFGEGSWLTVV.

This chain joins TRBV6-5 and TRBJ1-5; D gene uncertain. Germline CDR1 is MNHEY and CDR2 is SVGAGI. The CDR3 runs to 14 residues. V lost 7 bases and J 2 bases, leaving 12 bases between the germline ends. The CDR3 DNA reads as TGTGCCAGCACCGAGCTTAATGGCAATCAGCCCCAGCATTTT. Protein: CASTELNGNQPQHF.

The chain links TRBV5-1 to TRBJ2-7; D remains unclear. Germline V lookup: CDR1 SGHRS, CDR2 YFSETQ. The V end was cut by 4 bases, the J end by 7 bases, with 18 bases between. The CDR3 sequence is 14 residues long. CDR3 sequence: CASSDGEALKEQYF. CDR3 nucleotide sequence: TGCGCCAGCAGCGATGGTGAAGCCCTGAAGGAGCAGTACTTC.

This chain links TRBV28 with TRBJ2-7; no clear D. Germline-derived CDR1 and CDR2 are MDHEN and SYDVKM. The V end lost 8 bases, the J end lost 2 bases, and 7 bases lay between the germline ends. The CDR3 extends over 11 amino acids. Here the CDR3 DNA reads TGTGCCAGCGGTGCAGCCTACGAGCAGTACTTC. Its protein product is CASGAAYEQYF.

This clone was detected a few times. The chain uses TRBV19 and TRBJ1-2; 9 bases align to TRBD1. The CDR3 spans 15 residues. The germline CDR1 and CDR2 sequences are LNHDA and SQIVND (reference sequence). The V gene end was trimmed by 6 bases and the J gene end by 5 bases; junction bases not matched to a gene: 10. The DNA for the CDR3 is TGTGCCAGTAGGGCCGGCACAGGGGGCTCTTATGGCTACACCTTC. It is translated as CASRAGTGGSYGYTF. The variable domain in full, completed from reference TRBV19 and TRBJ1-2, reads DGGITQSPKYLFRKEGQNVTLSCEQNLNHDAMYWYRQDPGQGLRLIYYSQIVNDFQKGDIAEGYSVSREKKESFPLTVTSAQKNPTAFYLCASRAGTGGSYGYTFGSGTRLTVV.

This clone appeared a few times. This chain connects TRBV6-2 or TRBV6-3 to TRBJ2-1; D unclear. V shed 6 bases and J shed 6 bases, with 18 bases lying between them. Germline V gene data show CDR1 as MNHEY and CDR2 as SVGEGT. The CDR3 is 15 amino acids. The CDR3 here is CASSSLLLVRNEQFF. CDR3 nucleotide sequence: TGTGCCAGCAGCTCCCTTTTGCTAGTCCGCAATGAGCAGTTCTTC.

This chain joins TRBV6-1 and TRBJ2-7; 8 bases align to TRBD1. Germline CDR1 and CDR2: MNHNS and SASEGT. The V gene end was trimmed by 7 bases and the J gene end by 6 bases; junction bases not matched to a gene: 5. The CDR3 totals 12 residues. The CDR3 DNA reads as TGTGCCAGCAACTCAGGGGGCGTCGAGCAGTACTTC. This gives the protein CASNSGGVEQYF.

CDR3 bases: TGCGCCAGCAGCCAACTTGGGGAGAGGCATGAGCAGTTCTTC. Protein product: CASSQLGERHEQFF. The chain uses TRBV4-1 and TRBJ2-1; weak D call: TRBD2 (5 bases). V was shortened by 2 bases and J by 8 bases, with 13 bases between the two germline ends. Germline V gene lookup returns CDR1 MGHRA and CDR2 YSYEKL. The CDR3 is 14 residues long.

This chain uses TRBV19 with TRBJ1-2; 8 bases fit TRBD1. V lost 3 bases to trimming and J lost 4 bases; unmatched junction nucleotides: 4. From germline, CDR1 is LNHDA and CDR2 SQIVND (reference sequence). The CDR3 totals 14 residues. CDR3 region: CASSIRTGFYGYTF. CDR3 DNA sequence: TGTGCCAGTAGTATCCGGACAGGGTTCTATGGCTACACCTTC.

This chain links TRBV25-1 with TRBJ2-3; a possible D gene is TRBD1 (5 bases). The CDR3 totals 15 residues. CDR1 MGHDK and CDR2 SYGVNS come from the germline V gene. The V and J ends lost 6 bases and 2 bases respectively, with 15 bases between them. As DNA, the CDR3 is TGTGCCAGCAGCGTGACCCCTGGGGCCACAGATACGCAGTATTTT. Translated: CASSVTPGATDTQYF.

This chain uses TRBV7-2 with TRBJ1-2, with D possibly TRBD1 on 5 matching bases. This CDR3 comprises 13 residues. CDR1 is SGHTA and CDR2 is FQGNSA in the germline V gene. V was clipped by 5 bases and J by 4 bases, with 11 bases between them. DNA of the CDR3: TGTGCCAGCAGCCCTGTAGGGGCCTATGGCTACACCTTC. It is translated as CASSPVGAYGYTF.

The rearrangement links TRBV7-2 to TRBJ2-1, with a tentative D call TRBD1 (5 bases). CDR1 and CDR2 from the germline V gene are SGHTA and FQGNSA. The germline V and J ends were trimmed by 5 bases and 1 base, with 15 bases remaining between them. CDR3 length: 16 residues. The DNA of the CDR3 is TGTGCCAGCAGCCCCGACGCGACAGCGTCCTACAATGAGCAGTTCTTC. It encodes CASSPDATASYNEQFF.

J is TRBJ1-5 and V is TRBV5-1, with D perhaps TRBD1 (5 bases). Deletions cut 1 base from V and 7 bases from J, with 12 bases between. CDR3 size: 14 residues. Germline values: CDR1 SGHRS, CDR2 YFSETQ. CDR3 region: CASSLYGAEQPQHF. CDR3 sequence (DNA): TGCGCCAGCAGCTTGTATGGGGCGGAACAGCCCCAGCATTTT.

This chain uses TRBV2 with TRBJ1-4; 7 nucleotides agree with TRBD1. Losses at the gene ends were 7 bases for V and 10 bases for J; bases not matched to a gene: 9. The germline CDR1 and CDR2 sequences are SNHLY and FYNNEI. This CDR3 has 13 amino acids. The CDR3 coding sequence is TGTGCCAGCATCGGGACAGTGGGGGGAAAACTGTTTTTT. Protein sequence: CASIGTVGGKLFF.

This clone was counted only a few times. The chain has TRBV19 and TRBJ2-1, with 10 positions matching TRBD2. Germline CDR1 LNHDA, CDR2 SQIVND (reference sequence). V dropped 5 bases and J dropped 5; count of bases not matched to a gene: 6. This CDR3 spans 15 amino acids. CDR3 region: CASSQSGGVNNEQFF. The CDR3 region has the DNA TGTGCCAGTAGTCAAAGCGGGGGGGTGAACAATGAGCAGTTCTTC. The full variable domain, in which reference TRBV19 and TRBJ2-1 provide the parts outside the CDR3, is DGGITQSPKYLFRKEGQNVTLSCEQNLNHDAMYWYRQDPGQGLRLIYYSQIVNDFQKGDIAEGYSVSREKKESFPLTVTSAQKNPTAFYLCASSQSGGVNNEQFFGPGTRLTVL.

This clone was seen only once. This CDR3 reads CASSPGGGGWHIYF. The CDR3 coding sequence is TGCGCCAGCAGCCCCGGAGGGGGCGGATGGCATATATATTTT. The chain joins TRBV4-1 to TRBJ1-3; 7 bases are a match to TRBD1. The CDR3 extends over 14 amino acids. CDR1 is MGHRA and CDR2 is YSYEKL in the germline V gene. V dropped 4 bases and J dropped 13; count of bases not matched to a gene: 13.

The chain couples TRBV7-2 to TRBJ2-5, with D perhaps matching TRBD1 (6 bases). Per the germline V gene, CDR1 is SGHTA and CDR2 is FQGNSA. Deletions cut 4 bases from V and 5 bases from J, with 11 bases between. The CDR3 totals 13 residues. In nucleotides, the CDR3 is TGTGCCAGCAGCTCAGATCAGGGGGAGACCCAGTACTTC. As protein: CASSSDQGETQYF.

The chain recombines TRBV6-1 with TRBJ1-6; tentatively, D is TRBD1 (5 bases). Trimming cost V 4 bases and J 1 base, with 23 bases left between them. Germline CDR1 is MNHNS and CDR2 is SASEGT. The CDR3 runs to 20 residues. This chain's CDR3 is CASSARWTVAGGSYNSPLHF. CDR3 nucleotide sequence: TGTGCCAGCAGTGCCCGGTGGACGGTGGCTGGGGGGTCCTATAATTCACCCCTCCACTTT.

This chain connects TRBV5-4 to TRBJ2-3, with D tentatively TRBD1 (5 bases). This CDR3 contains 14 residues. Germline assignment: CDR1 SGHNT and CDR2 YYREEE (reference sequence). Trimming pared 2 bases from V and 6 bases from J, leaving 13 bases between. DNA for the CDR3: TGTGCCAGCAGCTTAGGACACCCCGGTGATACGCAGTATTTT. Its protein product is CASSLGHPGDTQYF.

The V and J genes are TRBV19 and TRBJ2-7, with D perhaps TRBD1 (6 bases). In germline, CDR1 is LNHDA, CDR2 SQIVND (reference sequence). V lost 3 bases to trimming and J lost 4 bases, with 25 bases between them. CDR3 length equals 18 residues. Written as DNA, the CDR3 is TGTGCCAGTAGTATCGGTTCAGGGGCAACCACAAGCCGATACGAGCAGTACTTC. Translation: CASSIGSGATTSRYEQYF.

The CDR3 sequence is CAISDEGGPSGEQYF. The CDR3 DNA follows: TGTGCCATCAGTGACGAGGGGGGGCCCTCGGGCGAGCAGTACTTC. V is TRBV10-3 and J is TRBJ2-7, with a tentative D call TRBD2 (7 bases). CDR1 and CDR2 (germline): ENHRY, SYGVKD. This CDR3 has 15 amino acids. V gave up 3 bases and J gave up 6 bases, with 18 bases separating them.